This T cell receptor beta chain was captured in a study of shared T cell receptors in the human thymus. This CDR3 has 16 amino acids. Trimming cost V 1 base and J 3 bases, with 15 bases left between them. Germline V lookup: CDR1 LGHNT, CDR2 FRNRAP. Profiled with immunoSEQ multiplex PCR; TCRdb holds only in-frame clones, not every one. The data hold 650,000 to 950,000 clones, with 80% to 90% observed a single time. This sample was also put to use in a study of human thymus T cells. From that second work: From resections taken during corrective heart surgery, the thymus tissue was obtained. Gene usage for V and J segments appeared biased in thymic and blood repertoires. Unrelated individuals were reported by related research to share highly overlapping thymic repertoires.

The sequence came from a girl under two years old with a congenital heart defect. The chain recombines TRBV12-5 with TRBJ2-5; the D gene is possibly TRBD2 (6 bases). Sequenced input: thymocytes. The DNA of the CDR3 is TGTGCTAGTGGTTTGGGCGGGAAACCGGGAGAAGAGACCCAGTACTTC. This sequence encodes CASGLGGKPGEETQYF.